Listed below are T cell receptor beta chains from one sample, sequenced in a study of long-term antiretroviral therapy in people with HIV. Method: immunoSEQ multiplex PCR; TCRdb's copy keeps in-frame clones and lacks some. The sample records around 35,000 clones, 78% being singletons. This material consisted of unsorted PBMCs, taken 3.1 years after starting antiretroviral therapy. The receptors come from a woman aged 50 to 60 with HIV. Each CDR3 is given with its conserved first and last residue. Clone size is not always given. Where it is, it says once, few, many or a class for expanded clones.

TRBV7-2	few	TRBJ2-1	CASSSGSSYNEQFF
TRBV25-1	once	TRBJ2-3	CASSDIRGGVTDTQYF
TRBV7-3	few	TRBJ1-2	CASGAGPNYGYTF
TRBV6-6	-	TRBJ2-2	CASSPGLAGGAGELFF
TRBV30	-	TRBJ2-5	CAWSWDQETQYF
TRBV29-1	-	TRBJ1-1	CSVDPGDTEAFF
TRBV12-5	few	TRBJ2-3	CASGLVHTQYF
TRBV4-1	-	TRBJ2-4	CASSPVRGRQVNIQYF
TRBV12-5	-	TRBJ2-5	CASGFSDILETQYF
TRBV5-4	-	TRBJ2-7	CASSIGQTVYEQYF
TRBV9	-	TRBJ2-2	CASSVAGVGTGELFF
TRBV7-9	-	TRBJ2-5	CASDRAGETQYF
TRBV4-1	-	TRBJ1-2	CASSQDRPKGYGYTF
TRBV7-2	once	TRBJ2-5	CASGMGTPGGETQYF
TRBV7-3	-	TRBJ1-1	CASSLGSDTEAFF
TRBV4-1	-	TRBJ1-5	CASSQAPEGQGNQPQHF
TRBV4-1	few	TRBJ1-4	CASSQQGRSEKLFF
TRBV5-1	-	TRBJ2-6	CASSLVRGSGANVLTF
TRBV6-5	once	TRBJ1-2	CASRLDRGYGYTF
TRBV9	-	TRBJ2-7	CASSVGTGTYEQYF
TRBV11-2	-	TRBJ1-6	CASSLGQGNSPLHF
TRBV27	-	TRBJ1-4	CASGEGGRKLFF
TRBV5-8	-	TRBJ1-2	CASSSRTGNYGYTF
TRBV4-1	-	TRBJ2-3	CASSQEIGRGLTDTQYF
TRBV9	few	TRBJ1-6	CASSVASSYNSPLHF
TRBV18	-	TRBJ2-7	CASRPGQGAYEQYF
TRBV11-2	-	TRBJ2-6	CASRLLVGANVLTF
TRBV9	-	TRBJ2-1	CASSTRDRPNNEQFF
TRBV7-9	-	TRBJ2-5	CASSLVPAGRETQYF
TRBV7-2	-	TRBJ2-1	CASSLEGALDNEQFF
TRBV13	-	TRBJ2-7	CASSRLAPGEQYF
TRBV2	-	TRBJ2-3	CASLNEGLAVDTQYF
TRBV2	-	TRBJ1-3	CASSEDRISGNTIYF
TRBV6-1	few	TRBJ2-1	CAGGTYNEQFF
TRBV7-8	-	TRBJ1-5	CASSHLSGHKTHQPQHF
TRBV27	-	TRBJ2-1	CASSYRSSGGAVYNEQFF
TRBV6-1	-	TRBJ1-1	CASSDRVEWTEAFF
TRBV5-5	-	TRBJ1-2	CASSLRGYYGYTF
TRBV6-5	-	TRBJ1-2	CASRWTGGSGGYTF
TRBV9	-	TRBJ1-1	CASSVGIGVGNTEAFF
TRBV6-5	-	TRBJ1-1	CASSYANTEAFF
TRBV5-1	-	TRBJ2-1	CASSFSGFDGEQFF
TRBV5-5	-	TRBJ1-2	CASSLQENYGYTF
TRBV6-4	few	TRBJ2-3	CASSETSGATDTQYF
TRBV5-4	-	TRBJ2-5	CASSPGTSGLQETQYF